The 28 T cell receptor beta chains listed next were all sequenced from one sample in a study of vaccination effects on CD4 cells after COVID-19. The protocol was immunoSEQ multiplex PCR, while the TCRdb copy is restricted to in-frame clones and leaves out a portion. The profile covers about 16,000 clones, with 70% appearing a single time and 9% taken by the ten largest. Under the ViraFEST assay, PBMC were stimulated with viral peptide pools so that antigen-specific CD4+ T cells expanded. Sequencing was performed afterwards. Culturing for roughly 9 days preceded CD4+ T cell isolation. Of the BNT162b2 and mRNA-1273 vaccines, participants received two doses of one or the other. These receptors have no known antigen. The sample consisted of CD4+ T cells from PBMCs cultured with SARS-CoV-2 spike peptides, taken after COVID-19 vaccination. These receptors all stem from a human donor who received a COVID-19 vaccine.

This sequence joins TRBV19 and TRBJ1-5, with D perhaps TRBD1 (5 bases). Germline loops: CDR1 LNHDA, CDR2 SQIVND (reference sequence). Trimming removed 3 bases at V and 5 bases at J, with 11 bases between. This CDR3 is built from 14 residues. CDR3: CASSIGGYYQPQHF. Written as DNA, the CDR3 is TGTGCCAGTAGTATCGGGGGGTATTATCAGCCCCAGCATTTT.

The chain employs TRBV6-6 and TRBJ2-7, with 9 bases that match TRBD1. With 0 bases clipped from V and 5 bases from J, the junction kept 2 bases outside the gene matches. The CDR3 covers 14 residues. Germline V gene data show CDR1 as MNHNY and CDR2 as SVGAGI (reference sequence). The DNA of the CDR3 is TGTGCCAGCAGTTACTCGGGGGACAGGGACGAGCAGTACTTC. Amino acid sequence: CASSYSGDRDEQYF.

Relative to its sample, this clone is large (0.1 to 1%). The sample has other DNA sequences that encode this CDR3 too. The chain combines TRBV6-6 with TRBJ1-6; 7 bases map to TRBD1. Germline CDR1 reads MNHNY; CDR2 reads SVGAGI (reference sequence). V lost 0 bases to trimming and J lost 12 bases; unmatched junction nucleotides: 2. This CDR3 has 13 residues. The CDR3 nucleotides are TGTGCCAGCAGTTACTCACAGGGGAGACCCCTCCACTTT. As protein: CASSYSQGRPLHF.

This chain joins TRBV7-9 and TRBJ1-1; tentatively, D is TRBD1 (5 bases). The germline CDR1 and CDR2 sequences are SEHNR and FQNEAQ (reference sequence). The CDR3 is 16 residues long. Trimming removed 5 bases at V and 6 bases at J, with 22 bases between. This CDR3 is CASSGRPGPGGAEAFF. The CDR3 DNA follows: TGTGCCAGCAGCGGTCGTCCCGGTCCAGGAGGGGCTGAAGCTTTCTTT. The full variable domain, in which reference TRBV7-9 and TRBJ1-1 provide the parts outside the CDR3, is DTGVSQNPRHKITKRGQNVTFRCDPISEHNRLYWYRQTLGQGPEFLTYFQNEAQLEKSRLLSDRFSAERPKGSFSTLEIQRTEQGDSAMYLCASSGRPGPGGAEAFFGQGTRLTVV.

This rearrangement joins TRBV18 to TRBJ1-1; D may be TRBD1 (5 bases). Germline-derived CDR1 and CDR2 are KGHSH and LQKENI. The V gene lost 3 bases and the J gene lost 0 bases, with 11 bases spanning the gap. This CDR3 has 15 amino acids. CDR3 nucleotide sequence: TGTGCCAGCTCACCGGGGGAGGCCGTGAACACTGAAGCTTTCTTT. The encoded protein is CASSPGEAVNTEAFF.

The CDR3 DNA follows: TGCGCCAGCAGCTTGGCTGGGGGATATAATTCACCCCTCCACTTT. This codes for CASSLAGGYNSPLHF. This chain joins TRBV5-1 and TRBJ1-6; D possibly corresponds to TRBD1 (5 bases). The CDR3 length is 15 residues. The V end was cut by 0 bases, the J end by 4 bases, with 8 bases between. Germline V CDR1 and CDR2: SGHRS, YFSETQ.

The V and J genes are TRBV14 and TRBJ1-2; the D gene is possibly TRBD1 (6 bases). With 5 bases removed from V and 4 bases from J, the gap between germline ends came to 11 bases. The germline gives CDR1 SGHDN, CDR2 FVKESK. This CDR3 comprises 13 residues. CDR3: CASSDQGFYGYTF. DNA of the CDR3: TGTGCCAGCAGCGACCAGGGGTTCTATGGCTACACCTTC.

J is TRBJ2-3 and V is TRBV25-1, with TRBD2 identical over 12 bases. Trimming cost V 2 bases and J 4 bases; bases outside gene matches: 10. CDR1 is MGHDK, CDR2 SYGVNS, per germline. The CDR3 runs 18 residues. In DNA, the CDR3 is TGTGCCAGCAGTGAACCTAGCGGGGGGGCCTCCGGAGCAGATACGCAGTATTTT. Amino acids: CASSEPSGGASGADTQYF.

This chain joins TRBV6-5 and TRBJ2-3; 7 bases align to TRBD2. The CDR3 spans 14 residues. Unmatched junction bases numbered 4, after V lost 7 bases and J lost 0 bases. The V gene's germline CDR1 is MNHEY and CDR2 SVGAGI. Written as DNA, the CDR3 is TGTGCCAGCACGGGAGGTACTAGCACAGATACGCAGTATTTT. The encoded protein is CASTGGTSTDTQYF.

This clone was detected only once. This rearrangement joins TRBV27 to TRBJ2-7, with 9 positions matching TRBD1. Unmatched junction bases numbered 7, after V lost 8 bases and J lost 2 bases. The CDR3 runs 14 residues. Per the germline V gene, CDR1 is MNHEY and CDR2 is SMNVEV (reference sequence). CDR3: CASRSQGAPYEQYF. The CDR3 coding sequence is TGTGCCAGCCGATCACAGGGGGCCCCCTACGAGCAGTACTTC.

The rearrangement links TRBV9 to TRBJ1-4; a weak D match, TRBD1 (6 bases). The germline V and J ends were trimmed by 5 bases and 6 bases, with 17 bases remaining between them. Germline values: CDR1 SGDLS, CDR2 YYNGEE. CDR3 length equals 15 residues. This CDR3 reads CASSTKGGGYEKLFF. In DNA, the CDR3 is TGTGCCAGCAGTACCAAGGGGGGCGGATATGAAAAACTGTTTTTT.

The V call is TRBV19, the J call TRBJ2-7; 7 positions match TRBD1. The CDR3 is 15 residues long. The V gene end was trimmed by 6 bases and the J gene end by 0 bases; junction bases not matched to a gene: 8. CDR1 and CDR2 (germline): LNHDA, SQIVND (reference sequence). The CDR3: CASSHPGQTSYEQYF. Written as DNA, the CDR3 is TGTGCCAGTAGCCACCCGGGACAGACCTCCTACGAGCAGTACTTC.

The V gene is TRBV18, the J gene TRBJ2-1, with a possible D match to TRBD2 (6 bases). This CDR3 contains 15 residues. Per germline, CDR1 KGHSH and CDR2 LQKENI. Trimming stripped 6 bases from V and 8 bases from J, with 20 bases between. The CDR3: CASSLSGRGWDEQFF. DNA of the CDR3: TGTGCCAGCTCCCTCAGCGGGCGCGGTTGGGATGAGCAGTTCTTC.

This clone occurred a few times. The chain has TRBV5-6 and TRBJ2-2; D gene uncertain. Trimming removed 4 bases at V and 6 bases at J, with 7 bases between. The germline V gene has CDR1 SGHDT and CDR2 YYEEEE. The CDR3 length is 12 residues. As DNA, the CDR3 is TGTGCCAGCAGCCCGTGGGCCGGGGAGCTGTTTTTT. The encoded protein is CASSPWAGELFF. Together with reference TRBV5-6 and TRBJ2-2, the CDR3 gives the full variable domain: DAGVTQSPTHLIKTRGQQVTLRCSPKSGHDTVSWYQQALGQGPQFIFQYYEEEERQRGNFPDRFSGHQFPNYSSELNVNALLLGDSALYLCASSPWAGELFFGEGSRLTVL.

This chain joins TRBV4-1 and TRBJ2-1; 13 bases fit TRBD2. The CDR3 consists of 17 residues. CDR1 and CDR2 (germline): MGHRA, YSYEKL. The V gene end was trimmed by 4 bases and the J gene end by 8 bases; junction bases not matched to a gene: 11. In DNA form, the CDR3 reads TGCGCCAGCAGCCCTTCAGGACTAGCGGGGGCCCGGGATGAGCAGTTCTTC. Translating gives CASSPSGLAGARDEQFF.

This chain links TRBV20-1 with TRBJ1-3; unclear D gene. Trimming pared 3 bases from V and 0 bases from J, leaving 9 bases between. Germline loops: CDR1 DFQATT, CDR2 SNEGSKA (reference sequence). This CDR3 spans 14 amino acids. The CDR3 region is CSASVDGSGNTIYF. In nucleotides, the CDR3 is TGCAGTGCTAGTGTGGATGGCTCTGGAAACACCATATATTTT.

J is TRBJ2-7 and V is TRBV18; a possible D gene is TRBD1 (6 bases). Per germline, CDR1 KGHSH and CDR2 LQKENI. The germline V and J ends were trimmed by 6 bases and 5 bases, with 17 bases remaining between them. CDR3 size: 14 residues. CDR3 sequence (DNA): TGTGCCAGCTCCCCATCATTTACAGGGAACGAGCAGTACTTC. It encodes CASSPSFTGNEQYF.

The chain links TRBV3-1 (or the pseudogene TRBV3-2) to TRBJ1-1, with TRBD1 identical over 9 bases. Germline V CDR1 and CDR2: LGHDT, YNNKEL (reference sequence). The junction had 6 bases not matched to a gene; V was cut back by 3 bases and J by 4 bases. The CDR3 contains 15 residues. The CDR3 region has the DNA TGTGCCAGCAGCCAGTCCGGGACAGGGTTCACTGAAGCTTTCTTT. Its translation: CASSQSGTGFTEAFF.

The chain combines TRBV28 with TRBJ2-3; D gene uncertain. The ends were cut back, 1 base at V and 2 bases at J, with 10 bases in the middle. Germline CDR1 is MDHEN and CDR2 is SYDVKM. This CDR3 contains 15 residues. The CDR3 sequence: CASSLLKTPTDTQYF. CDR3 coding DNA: TGTGCCAGCAGTTTATTAAAGACTCCCACAGATACGCAGTATTTT.

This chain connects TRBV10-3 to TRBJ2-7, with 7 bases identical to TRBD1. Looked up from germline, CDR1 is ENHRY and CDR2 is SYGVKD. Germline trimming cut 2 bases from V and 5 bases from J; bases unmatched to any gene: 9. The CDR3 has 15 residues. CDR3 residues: CAISEPGQASHEQYF. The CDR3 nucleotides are TGTGCCATCAGTGAGCCAGGACAGGCGTCTCACGAGCAGTACTTC.

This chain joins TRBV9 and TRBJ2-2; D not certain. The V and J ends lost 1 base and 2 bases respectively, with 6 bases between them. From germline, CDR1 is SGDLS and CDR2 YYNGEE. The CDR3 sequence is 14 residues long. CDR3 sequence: CASSVSSNTGELFF. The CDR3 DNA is TGTGCCAGCAGCGTATCCTCAAACACCGGGGAGCTGTTTTTT.

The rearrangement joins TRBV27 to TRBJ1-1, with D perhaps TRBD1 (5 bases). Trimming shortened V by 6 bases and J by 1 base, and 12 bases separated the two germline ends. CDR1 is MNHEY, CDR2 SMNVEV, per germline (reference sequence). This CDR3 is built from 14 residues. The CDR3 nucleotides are TGTGCCAGCAGAGCGGGACTGAGGAACACTGAAGCTTTCTTT. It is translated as CASRAGLRNTEAFF.

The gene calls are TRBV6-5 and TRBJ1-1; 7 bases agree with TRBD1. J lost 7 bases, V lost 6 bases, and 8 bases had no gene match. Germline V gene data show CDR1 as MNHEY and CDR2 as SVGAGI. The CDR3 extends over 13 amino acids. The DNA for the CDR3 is TGTGCCAGCAGCACTGACAGGGTGGGTGAAGCTTTCTTT. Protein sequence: CASSTDRVGEAFF.

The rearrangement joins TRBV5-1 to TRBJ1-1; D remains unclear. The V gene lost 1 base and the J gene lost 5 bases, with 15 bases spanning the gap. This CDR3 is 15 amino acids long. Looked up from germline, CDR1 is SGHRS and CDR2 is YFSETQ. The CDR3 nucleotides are TGCGCCAGCAGCTTGATTGTGTGGCCGGGGACTGAAGCTTTCTTT. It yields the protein CASSLIVWPGTEAFF.

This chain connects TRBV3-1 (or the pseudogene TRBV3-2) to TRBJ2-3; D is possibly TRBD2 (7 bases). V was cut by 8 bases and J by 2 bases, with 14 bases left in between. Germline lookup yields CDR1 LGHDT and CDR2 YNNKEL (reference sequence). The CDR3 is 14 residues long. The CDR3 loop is CASSRGAVTDTQYF. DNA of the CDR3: TGTGCCAGCTCACGGGGGGCTGTCACAGATACGCAGTATTTT.

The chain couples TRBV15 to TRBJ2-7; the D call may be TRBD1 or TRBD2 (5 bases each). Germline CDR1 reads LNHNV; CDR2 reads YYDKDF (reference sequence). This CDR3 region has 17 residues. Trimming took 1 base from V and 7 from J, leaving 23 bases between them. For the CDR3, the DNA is TGTGCCACCAGCAGAGCCCCCCCCCTGGGACCCGACTGGGAGCAGTACTTC. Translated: CATSRAPPLGPDWEQYF.

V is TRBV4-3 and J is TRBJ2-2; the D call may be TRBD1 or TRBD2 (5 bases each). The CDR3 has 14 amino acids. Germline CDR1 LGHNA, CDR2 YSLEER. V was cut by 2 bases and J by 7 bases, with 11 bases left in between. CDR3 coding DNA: TGCGCCAGCAGCCAAAACTTGAGGGGCGGGGAGCTGTTTTTT. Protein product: CASSQNLRGGELFF.

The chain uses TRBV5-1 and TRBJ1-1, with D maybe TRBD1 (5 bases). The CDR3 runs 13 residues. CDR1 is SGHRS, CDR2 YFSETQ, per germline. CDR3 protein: CSQLWTMNTEAFF. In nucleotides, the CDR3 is TGCTCCCAGCTGTGGACAATGAACACTGAAGCTTTCTTT.